This T cell receptor (beta chain) was retrieved from a study of OX40 agonist ivuxolimab in advanced cancers. Assay: immunoSEQ multiplex PCR; the TCRdb copy retains only in-frame clones and omits some. Of tens of thousands of clones in the sample, approximately 86% were seen once. Exclusion applied to patients with autoimmune disease history or systemic immunosuppression. Trimming removed 5 bases at V and 6 bases at J, with 10 bases between. Germline loops: CDR1 LNHDA, CDR2 SQIVND (reference sequence). The CDR3 covers 12 residues. This sequence joins TRBV19 and TRBJ1-1, with D hard to call. This sequence originates from an adult with an advanced solid tumor such as melanoma, head and neck, liver or kidney cancer. The source was CD4+ or CD8+ T cells sorted from blood, collected in a trial of the OX40 agonist ivuxolimab. Here the CDR3 reads CASSFGFSEAFF. Written as DNA, the CDR3 is TGTGCCAGTAGTTTTGGGTTCTCTGAAGCTTTCTTT.